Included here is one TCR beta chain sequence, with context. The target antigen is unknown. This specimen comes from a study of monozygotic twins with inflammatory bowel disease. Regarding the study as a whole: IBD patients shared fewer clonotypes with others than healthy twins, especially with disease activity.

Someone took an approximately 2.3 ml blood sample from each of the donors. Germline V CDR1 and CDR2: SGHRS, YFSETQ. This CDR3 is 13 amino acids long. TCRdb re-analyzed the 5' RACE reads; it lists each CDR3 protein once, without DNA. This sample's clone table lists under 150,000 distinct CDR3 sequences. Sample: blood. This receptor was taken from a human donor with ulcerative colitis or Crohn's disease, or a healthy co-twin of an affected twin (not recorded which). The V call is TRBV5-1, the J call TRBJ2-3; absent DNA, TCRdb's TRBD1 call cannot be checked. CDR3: CASSQGRTDTQYF.